These 8 T cell receptor beta chains came from one sample sequenced in a study of T cell responses to AZD1222 COVID-19 vaccine. Measured with immunoSEQ multiplex PCR; TCRdb has only the in-frame clones, and not every one. The sample contains tens of thousands of clones, roughly 86% of which appear only once. Specimen: peripheral blood, collected on day 0 of AZD1222 vaccination. All receptors derive from an adult in good health.

The CDR3 coding sequence is TGTGCCAGCAGCTTAGGAGCGAACAATGAGCAGTTCTTC. Amino acids: CASSLGANNEQFF. V is TRBV7-3 and J is TRBJ2-1, with D unclear. The length of the CDR3 is 13 residues. Germline CDR1 and CDR2: SGHTA and FQGTGA. V was pared by 2 bases and J by 5 bases, with 7 bases between.

V gene TRBV5-6 combines with J gene TRBJ1-4, with no clear D. The V gene's germline CDR1 is SGHDT and CDR2 YYEEEE. The CDR3 covers 13 residues. The ends were cut back, 2 bases at V and 7 bases at J, with 9 bases in the middle. The CDR3 region is CASSFGRSEKLFF. The CDR3 region has the DNA TGTGCCAGCAGCTTCGGTCGTAGTGAAAAACTGTTTTTT.

The gene calls are TRBV28 and TRBJ2-1; D may be TRBD2 (5 bases). V was clipped by 8 bases and J by 8 bases, with 7 bases between them. Germline CDR1 is MDHEN and CDR2 is SYDVKM. This CDR3 has 10 amino acids. The CDR3 here is CASGADEQFF. In DNA form, the CDR3 reads TGTGCCAGCGGAGCGGATGAGCAGTTCTTC.

The rearrangement links TRBV19 to TRBJ2-1; 7 positions agree with TRBD2. The V and J ends lost 2 bases and 8 bases, in that order; junction bases with no gene match: 9. Germline V CDR1 and CDR2: LNHDA, SQIVND (reference sequence). The CDR3 spans 15 residues. The CDR3 region has the DNA TGTGCCAGTAGTATACTAGCGGCCCGCCTAGATGAGCAGTTCTTC. Translating gives CASSILAARLDEQFF.

The rearrangement uses TRBV19 and TRBJ2-3, with D perhaps matching TRBD1 (6 bases). Germline V gives CDR1 LNHDA, CDR2 SQIVND (reference sequence). V lost 7 bases, J lost 2 bases, and 16 bases lay in between. This CDR3 is built from 15 residues. CDR3 loop: CASNPQGFDTDTQYF. As DNA, the CDR3 is TGTGCCAGTAACCCACAGGGCTTTGACACAGATACGCAGTATTTT.

The chain couples TRBV28 to TRBJ1-1; 8 bases are a match to TRBD1. After removal of 3 bases from V and 4 bases from J, the junction contained 7 bases not matched to a gene. Germline CDR1 is MDHEN and CDR2 is SYDVKM. CDR3 size: 15 residues. This CDR3 reads CASSLAQGAGTEAFF. Here the CDR3 DNA reads TGTGCCAGCAGTTTGGCTCAGGGGGCAGGCACTGAAGCTTTCTTT.

This rearrangement joins TRBV29-1 to TRBJ2-3; D not resolved. Germline V gene sequence: CDR1 SQVTM, CDR2 ANQGSEA. The CDR3 runs 12 residues. Trimming pared 4 bases from V and 7 bases from J, leaving 12 bases between. CDR3 sequence reads: CSVADLINTQYF. In DNA form, the CDR3 reads TGCAGCGTTGCGGATCTGATAAATACGCAGTATTTT.

The sample holds one count of this clone. The J gene is TRBJ1-4, the V gene TRBV7-9; D is ambiguous. The CDR3 totals 17 residues. The V and J ends lost 2 bases and 5 bases respectively, with 18 bases between them. Germline V CDR1 and CDR2: SEHNR, FQNEAQ (reference sequence). CDR3 region: CASSLSGRLGSNEKLFF. CDR3 sequence (DNA): TGTGCCAGCAGCTTAAGCGGCAGGCTGGGCTCAAATGAAAAACTGTTTTTT.